Sequencing of this T cell receptor (beta chain) was carried out in a study of shared clonotypes between healthy human individuals. Sequencing was performed with immunoSEQ multiplex PCR; in TCRdb, only in-frame clones are kept and a portion is missing. The data contain fewer than 850,000 clones, approximately 96% of them singletons. CDR3 size: 16 residues. V lost 3 bases to trimming and J lost 3 bases; unmatched junction nucleotides: 4. Germline V gene lookup returns CDR1 SGDLS and CDR2 YYNGEE. Positive CCR7 selection of CD45RO-negative cells yielded the naive CD8 cells, and terminally differentiated effector memory CD45RA+ cells were excluded.

The sequenced sample was naive CD8+ T cells sorted from blood. The chain joins TRBV9 to TRBJ2-7; TRBD2 matches 15 bases. The clonotype comes from a man aged 30 to 45 in good health. The chain's CDR3 is CASSDGLAGGDYEQYF. In DNA form, the CDR3 reads TGTGCCAGCAGCGATGGACTAGCGGGAGGGGACTACGAGCAGTACTTC.